This is a list of T cell receptor beta chains from one sample in a study of cytomegalovirus exposure and HLA in healthy donors. Clones were sequenced by immunoSEQ multiplex PCR, and TCRdb holds only the in-frame ones, with some missing. This repertoire comprises over 150,000 clones; its ten largest clones make up roughly 0.7%. The source material was PBMCs. The receptors stem from a boy between 10 and 17 years old in good health and CMV-seronegative. CDR3s include the opening cysteine and the closing phenylalanine or tryptophan. D genes are given only for firm matches.

v_gene: TRBV29-1; d_gene: -; j_gene: TRBJ1-1; CDR3aa: CSVLRVMNTEAFF; CDR3nt: TGCAGCGTTCTCCGGGTGATGAACACTGAAGCTTTCTTT
v_gene: TRBV9; d_gene: TRBD2; j_gene: TRBJ2-2; CDR3aa: CASSVGLAGGPNTGELFF; CDR3nt: TGTGCCAGCAGCGTAGGGCTAGCGGGGGGACCGAACACCGGGGAGCTGTTTTTT
v_gene: TRBV6-1; d_gene: TRBD2; j_gene: TRBJ2-3; CDR3aa: CASSELALAGASDTQYF; CDR3nt: TGTGCCAGCAGTGAACTTGCACTAGCGGGGGCCTCAGATACGCAGTATTTT
v_gene: TRBV7-2; d_gene: TRBD1; j_gene: TRBJ2-7; CDR3aa: CASSLRGIGQGREQYF; CDR3nt: TGTGCCAGCAGCTTAAGAGGCATAGGACAGGGACGCGAGCAGTACTTC
v_gene: TRBV6-5; d_gene: TRBD1; j_gene: TRBJ1-1; CDR3aa: CASSKTGTGNTEAFF; CDR3nt: TGTGCCAGCAGTAAGACCGGGACAGGCAACACTGAAGCTTTCTTT
v_gene: TRBV7-8; d_gene: -; j_gene: TRBJ2-2; CDR3aa: CASSTPGFATGELFF; CDR3nt: TGTGCCAGCAGTACACCGGGATTCGCCACCGGGGAGCTGTTTTTT
v_gene: TRBV15; d_gene: -; j_gene: TRBJ2-7; CDR3aa: CATSRDPREYEQYF; CDR3nt: TGTGCCACCAGCAGAGATCCCCGGGAATACGAGCAGTACTTC
v_gene: TRBV6-5; d_gene: -; j_gene: TRBJ2-1; CDR3aa: CASTEGSYNEQFF; CDR3nt: TGTGCCAGCACGGAGGGCTCCTACAATGAGCAGTTCTTC
v_gene: TRBV7-6; d_gene: TRBD2; j_gene: TRBJ2-7; CDR3aa: CASSLEAGGHEQYF; CDR3nt: TGTGCCAGCAGCTTAGAAGCGGGGGGCCACGAGCAGTACTTC
v_gene: TRBV9; d_gene: -; j_gene: TRBJ1-6; CDR3aa: CASSAEDRNSYNSPLHF; CDR3nt: TGTGCCAGCAGCGCCGAAGACAGAAACTCCTATAATTCACCCCTCCACTTT
v_gene: TRBV7-9; d_gene: -; j_gene: TRBJ2-2; CDR3aa: CASSPPERSGELFF; CDR3nt: TGTGCCAGCAGCCCACCCGAGAGGTCCGGGGAGCTGTTTTTT
v_gene: TRBV6-5; d_gene: -; j_gene: TRBJ1-1; CDR3aa: CASSAPLRGTEAFF; CDR3nt: TGTGCCAGCAGCGCCCCTCTAAGGGGAACTGAAGCTTTCTTT
v_gene: TRBV7-8; d_gene: -; j_gene: TRBJ1-5; CDR3aa: CASSLASGQYDQPQHF; CDR3nt: TGTGCCAGCAGCTTAGCGAGCGGGCAGTACGATCAGCCCCAGCATTTT
v_gene: TRBV4-1; d_gene: -; j_gene: TRBJ1-4; CDR3aa: CASSFVLEKLFF; CDR3nt: TGCGCCAGCAGCTTCGTTTTGGAAAAACTGTTTTTT
v_gene: TRBV21-1; d_gene: -; j_gene: TRBJ1-1; CDR3aa: CTGVNTEAFF; CDR3nt: TGTACGGGGGTGAACACTGAAGCTTTCTTT
v_gene: TRBV6-5; d_gene: -; j_gene: TRBJ2-3; CDR3aa: CASSGTGGRDTQYF; CDR3nt: TGTGCCAGCAGCGGGACAGGCGGGAGAGATACGCAGTATTTT
v_gene: TRBV11-3; d_gene: TRBD2; j_gene: TRBJ2-2; CDR3aa: CASSFGLARAGELFF; CDR3nt: TGTGCCAGCAGCTTCGGACTAGCACGAGCCGGGGAGCTGTTTTTT
v_gene: TRBV11-2; d_gene: -; j_gene: TRBJ2-2; CDR3aa: CASSLAFRTGELFF; CDR3nt: TGTGCCAGCAGCTTAGCTTTCAGAACCGGGGAGCTGTTTTTT
v_gene: TRBV20-1; d_gene: -; j_gene: TRBJ1-2; CDR3aa: CSAPIEGGYTF; CDR3nt: TGCAGTGCTCCCATTGAGGGAGGCTACACCTTC
v_gene: TRBV5-5; d_gene: TRBD1; j_gene: TRBJ1-4; CDR3aa: CASRLYRGFNEKLFF; CDR3nt: TGTGCCAGCAGACTCTACAGGGGATTTAATGAAAAACTGTTTTTT
v_gene: TRBV28; d_gene: -; j_gene: TRBJ2-6; CDR3aa: CASSIFLRLGGANVLTF; CDR3nt: TGTGCCAGCAGCATATTTCTTCGGCTAGGAGGGGCCAACGTCCTGACTTTC
v_gene: TRBV6-1; d_gene: -; j_gene: TRBJ1-5; CDR3aa: CAFGNQPQHF; CDR3nt: TGTGCCTTCGGCAATCAGCCCCAGCATTTT
v_gene: TRBV27; d_gene: -; j_gene: TRBJ1-5; CDR3aa: CASSLGRNQPQHF; CDR3nt: TGTGCCAGCAGTTTAGGCAGAAATCAGCCCCAGCATTTT
v_gene: TRBV19; d_gene: -; j_gene: TRBJ1-1; CDR3aa: CASSIIVRGGTEAFF; CDR3nt: TGTGCCAGTAGTATTATCGTCAGAGGGGGCACTGAAGCTTTCTTT
v_gene: TRBV11-2; d_gene: -; j_gene: TRBJ1-5; CDR3aa: CASSTIGGGHQPQHF; CDR3nt: TGTGCCAGCAGCACAATAGGGGGGGGCCATCAGCCCCAGCATTTT
v_gene: TRBV27; d_gene: -; j_gene: TRBJ1-1; CDR3aa: CASSFKIGFSEAFF; CDR3nt: TGTGCCAGCAGCTTTAAGATCGGGTTCTCTGAAGCTTTCTTT
v_gene: TRBV7-9; d_gene: TRBD1; j_gene: TRBJ2-7; CDR3aa: CASSLAEDRYYEQYF; CDR3nt: TGTGCCAGCAGCTTAGCCGAGGACAGGTACTACGAGCAGTACTTC
v_gene: TRBV30; d_gene: -; j_gene: TRBJ2-2; CDR3aa: CAWGSSGTGELFF; CDR3nt: TGTGCCTGGGGATCGTCGGGCACCGGGGAGCTGTTTTTT
v_gene: TRBV27; d_gene: -; j_gene: TRBJ1-4; CDR3aa: CASRTGSLSEKLFF; CDR3nt: TGTGCCAGCAGAACAGGGTCGTTGAGTGAAAAACTGTTTTTT
v_gene: TRBV5-4; d_gene: -; j_gene: TRBJ1-2; CDR3aa: CASSLTGFSSNYGYTF; CDR3nt: TGTGCCAGCTCTTTAACAGGGTTTTCTTCTAACTATGGCTACACCTTC
v_gene: TRBV15; d_gene: -; j_gene: TRBJ1-2; CDR3aa: CATSRVLGTNWGYTF; CDR3nt: TGTGCCACCAGCAGAGTACTTGGGACTAATTGGGGCTACACCTTC
v_gene: TRBV5-1; d_gene: TRBD2; j_gene: TRBJ2-2; CDR3aa: CASSSGTIPPGELFF; CDR3nt: TGCGCCAGCAGCAGCGGGACTATACCTCCCGGGGAGCTGTTTTTT
v_gene: TRBV6-1; d_gene: -; j_gene: TRBJ1-1; CDR3aa: CALLMNTEAFF; CDR3nt: TGTGCACTGCTAATGAACACTGAAGCTTTCTTT
v_gene: TRBV7-7; d_gene: -; j_gene: TRBJ2-1; CDR3aa: CASSASGARYNEQFF; CDR3nt: TGTGCTAGCAGCGCTTCGGGAGCCAGGTACAATGAGCAGTTCTTC
v_gene: TRBV7-9; d_gene: TRBD2; j_gene: TRBJ2-3; CDR3aa: CASSTTGTSGGDTQYF; CDR3nt: TGTGCCAGCAGCACTACCGGGACTAGCGGGGGTGATACGCAGTATTTT
v_gene: TRBV9; d_gene: TRBD1; j_gene: TRBJ2-7; CDR3aa: CASSARDSSYEQYF; CDR3nt: TGTGCCAGCAGCGCCCGGGACAGCTCCTACGAGCAGTACTTC
v_gene: TRBV7-2; d_gene: TRBD1; j_gene: TRBJ1-3; CDR3aa: CASSFPTGGNTIYF; CDR3nt: TGTGCCAGCAGCTTCCCGACAGGGGGAAACACCATATATTTT
v_gene: TRBV9; d_gene: TRBD1; j_gene: TRBJ1-1; CDR3aa: CASSVDFDRGLGNTEAFF; CDR3nt: TGTGCCAGCAGCGTAGACTTTGACAGGGGGCTCGGGAACACTGAAGCTTTCTTT
v_gene: TRBV4-1; d_gene: -; j_gene: TRBJ1-5; CDR3aa: CASSQVASRAQHF; CDR3nt: TGCGCCAGCAGCCAGGTGGCGAGCCGGGCCCAGCATTTT
v_gene: TRBV9; d_gene: -; j_gene: TRBJ2-1; CDR3aa: CASSTGQISYNEQFF; CDR3nt: TGTGCCAGCAGCACTGGACAGATTTCGTACAATGAGCAGTTCTTC
v_gene: TRBV7-8; d_gene: TRBD2; j_gene: TRBJ2-3; CDR3aa: CASSLKRGGTDTQYF; CDR3nt: TGTGCCAGCAGCTTGAAGCGGGGGGGCACAGATACGCAGTATTTT
v_gene: TRBV19; d_gene: -; j_gene: TRBJ1-1; CDR3aa: CASSTRRGGGVTEAFF; CDR3nt: TGTGCCAGTAGTACCCGCCGGGGAGGGGGGGTCACTGAAGCTTTCTTT
v_gene: TRBV4-3; d_gene: TRBD1; j_gene: TRBJ1-4; CDR3aa: CASSQDRGVANEKLFF; CDR3nt: TGCGCCAGCAGCCAAGACAGGGGGGTTGCTAATGAAAAACTGTTTTTT
v_gene: TRBV7-9; d_gene: TRBD1; j_gene: TRBJ1-1; CDR3aa: CASSPGQTNTEAFF; CDR3nt: TGTGCCAGCAGCCCGGGACAGACGAACACTGAAGCTTTCTTT
v_gene: TRBV9; d_gene: TRBD1; j_gene: TRBJ2-3; CDR3aa: CASSATGTGTDTQYF; CDR3nt: TGTGCCAGCAGCGCCACCGGGACAGGGACAGATACGCAGTATTTT
v_gene: TRBV5-1; d_gene: -; j_gene: TRBJ2-7; CDR3aa: CASSFGMDRPYEQYF; CDR3nt: TGCGCCAGCAGCTTTGGTATGGACAGACCCTACGAGCAGTACTTC
v_gene: TRBV5-4; d_gene: TRBD1; j_gene: TRBJ2-5; CDR3aa: CASSQGTARQETQYF; CDR3nt: TGTGCCAGCAGCCAAGGGACAGCGAGACAAGAGACCCAGTACTTC
v_gene: TRBV15; d_gene: -; j_gene: TRBJ1-5; CDR3aa: CATSRDNNQPQHF; CDR3nt: TGTGCCACCAGCAGAGATAACAATCAGCCCCAGCATTTT
v_gene: TRBV29-1; d_gene: -; j_gene: TRBJ1-3; CDR3aa: CSAGENTIYF; CDR3nt: TGCAGCGCGGGGGAAAACACCATATATTTT